One and the same sample provided the 9 T cell receptor beta chains below, sequenced in a study. Adaptor-ligated barcode primers were used to amplify TRBV12-4/TRBJ1-2 clonotypes. TCRdb re-called the multiplex PCR reads with MiXCR, one entry per CDR3 protein. The sample includes 450 or so distinct CDR3 sequences, approximately 22% seen only once; the top ten take roughly 15%. Specimen: memory CD4+ T cells sorted from blood. The subset was: memory CD4+ T cells, CD4+CD45RO+CD25-. These receptors were collected from a female donor with breast cancer.

The chain couples TRBV12-3 or TRBV12-4 to TRBJ1-2, with D hard to call. The CDR3 loop spans 13 amino acids. V was trimmed by 8 bases and J by 8 bases, leaving 18 bases between them. DNA of the CDR3: TGTGCCAGCCACCCAAACACAGACATCGGCTACACCTTC. Encoded protein: CASHPNTDIGYTF.

The sample holds a few counts of this clonotype. The chain couples TRBV12-3 or TRBV12-4 to TRBJ1-2; D is uncertain. CDR3 length: 13 amino acids. The V gene lost 5 bases and the J gene lost 4 bases, with 11 bases spanning the gap. The CDR3 loop reads CASSGEVPYGYTF. The CDR3, as DNA: TGTGCCAGCAGTGGAGAAGTTCCCTATGGCTACACCTTC.

This clonotype was recorded at least ten times. The chain joins TRBV12-3 or TRBV12-4 to TRBJ1-2; TRBD1 might be the D (5 bases). Deletions cut 6 bases from V and 0 bases from J, with 14 bases between. CDR3 size: 15 residues. CDR3 DNA sequence: TGTGCCAGCAGCCAAGGGGTGCGGGCTAACTATGGCTACACCTTC. Its protein is CASSQGVRANYGYTF.

The chain links TRBV12-3 or TRBV12-4 to TRBJ1-2; TRBD1 matches 8 bases. The CDR3 consists of 12 residues. Trimming took 8 bases from V and 5 from J; bases not matched to a gene: 4. CDR3 residues: CASGQGAYGYTF. In DNA, the CDR3 is TGTGCCAGCGGACAGGGCGCTTATGGCTACACCTTC.

This clonotype is categorized as large. This chain links TRBV12-3 or TRBV12-4 with TRBJ1-2, with unresolved D. The CDR3 runs to 14 residues. Trimming stripped 6 bases from V and 7 bases from J, with 18 bases between. The CDR3 sequence: CASSMLGGSSGYTF. CDR3 nucleotide sequence: TGTGCCAGCAGCATGCTGGGTGGCTCTTCTGGCTACACCTTC.

This clonotype is classed as large. The CDR3 DNA follows: TGTGCCAGCAGTTTAGCTGGTTTCACAGGGGCGACTACTAACTATGGCTACACCTTC. As protein: CASSLAGFTGATTNYGYTF. This chain joins TRBV12-3 or TRBV12-4 and TRBJ1-2; the match to TRBD1 covers 7 bases. This CDR3 has 19 amino acids. V was clipped by 0 bases and J by 0 bases; unmatched bases: 13.

CDR3 sequence: CASSLASGLGYTF. The CDR3 DNA sequence: TGTGCCAGCAGTTTAGCCTCAGGGCTTGGCTACACCTTC. The chain links TRBV12-3 or TRBV12-4 to TRBJ1-2; tentatively, D is TRBD1 (5 bases). The V and J ends lost 0 bases and 7 bases respectively, with 9 bases between them. The CDR3 length is 13 residues.

The chain has TRBV12-3 or TRBV12-4 and TRBJ1-2; unclear D gene. V lost 7 bases and J lost 8, with 20 bases in between. The CDR3 has 14 amino acids. The chain's CDR3 is CASTSEAGVGGYTF. The CDR3 coding sequence is TGTGCCAGCACCTCTGAGGCAGGCGTAGGCGGCTACACCTTC.

The sample holds a few counts of this clonotype. V is TRBV12-3 or TRBV12-4 and J is TRBJ1-2; 7 positions agree with TRBD1. V trimming: 4 bases; J trimming: 8 bases; junction bases outside the gene matches: 7. This CDR3 is 13 amino acids long. CDR3 in DNA: TGTGCCAGCAGTTACGGGACAGCGTGGGGCTACACCTTC. Translation gives CASSYGTAWGYTF.